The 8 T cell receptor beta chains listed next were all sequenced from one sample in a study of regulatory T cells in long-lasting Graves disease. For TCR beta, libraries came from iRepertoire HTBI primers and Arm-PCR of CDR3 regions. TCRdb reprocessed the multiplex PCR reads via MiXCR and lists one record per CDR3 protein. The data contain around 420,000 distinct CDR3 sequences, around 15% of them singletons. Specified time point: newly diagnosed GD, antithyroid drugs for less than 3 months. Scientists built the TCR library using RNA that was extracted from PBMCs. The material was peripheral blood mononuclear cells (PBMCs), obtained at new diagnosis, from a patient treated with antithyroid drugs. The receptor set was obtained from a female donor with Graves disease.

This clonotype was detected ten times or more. CDR3 DNA: TGCAGTGCTAGTTCCTCCCGGGACAGGATAGACGAGCAGTACTTC. Protein: CSASSSRDRIDEQYF. This sequence joins TRBV20-1 and TRBJ2-7; TRBD1 aligns across 8 bases. CDR3 length equals 15 residues. V lost 3 bases and J lost 5; bases outside the gene matches: 12. Looked up from germline, CDR1 is DFQATT and CDR2 is SNEGSKA (reference sequence).

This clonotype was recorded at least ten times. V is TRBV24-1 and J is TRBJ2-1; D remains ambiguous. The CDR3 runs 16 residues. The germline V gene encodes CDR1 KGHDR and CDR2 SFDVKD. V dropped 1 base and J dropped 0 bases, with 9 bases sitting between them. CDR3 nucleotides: TGTGCCACCAGTGATTTTGCCCCGAGCTCCTACAATGAGCAGTTCTTC. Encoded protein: CATSDFAPSSYNEQFF.

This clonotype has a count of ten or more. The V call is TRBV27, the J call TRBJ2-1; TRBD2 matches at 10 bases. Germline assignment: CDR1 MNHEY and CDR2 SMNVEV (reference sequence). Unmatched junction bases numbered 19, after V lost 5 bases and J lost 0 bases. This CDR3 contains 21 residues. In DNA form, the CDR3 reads TGTGCCAGCAGTCCGAGACGGAAACCCCTAGCGGGAGACGACTCCTACAATGAGCAGTTCTTC. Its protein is CASSPRRKPLAGDDSYNEQFF.

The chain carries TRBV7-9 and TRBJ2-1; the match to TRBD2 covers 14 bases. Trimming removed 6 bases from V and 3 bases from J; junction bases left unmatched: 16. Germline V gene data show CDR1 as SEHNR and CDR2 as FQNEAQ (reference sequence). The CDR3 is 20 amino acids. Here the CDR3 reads CASSEVGLAGGRTLYNEQFF. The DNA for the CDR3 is TGTGCCAGCAGTGAAGTAGGACTAGCGGGAGGCCGTACCCTCTACAATGAGCAGTTCTTC.

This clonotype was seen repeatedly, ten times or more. The CDR3 nucleotides read TGCGCCAGCAGCTTGTGGCAGGGGTCCTACGAGCAGTACTTC. It specifies CASSLWQGSYEQYF. The chain carries TRBV5-1 and TRBJ2-7; D might be TRBD1 (6 bases). CDR3 length: 14 residues. With 1 base removed from V and 1 base from J, the gap between germline ends came to 9 bases. The germline V gene encodes CDR1 SGHRS and CDR2 YFSETQ.

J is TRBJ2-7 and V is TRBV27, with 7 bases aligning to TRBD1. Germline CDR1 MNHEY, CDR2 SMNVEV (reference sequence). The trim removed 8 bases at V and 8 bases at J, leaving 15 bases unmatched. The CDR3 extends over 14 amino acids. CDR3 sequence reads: CASGGQLQYTKQYF. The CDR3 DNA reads TGTGCCAGCGGGGGACAGTTACAATATACGAAGCAGTACTTC.

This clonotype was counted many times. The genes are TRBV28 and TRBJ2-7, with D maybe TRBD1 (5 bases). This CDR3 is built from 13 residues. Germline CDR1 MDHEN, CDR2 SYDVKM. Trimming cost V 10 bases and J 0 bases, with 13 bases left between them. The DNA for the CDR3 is TGTGCCACCCAGGGTAGACTCTCCTACGAGCAGTACTTC. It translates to CATQGRLSYEQYF.

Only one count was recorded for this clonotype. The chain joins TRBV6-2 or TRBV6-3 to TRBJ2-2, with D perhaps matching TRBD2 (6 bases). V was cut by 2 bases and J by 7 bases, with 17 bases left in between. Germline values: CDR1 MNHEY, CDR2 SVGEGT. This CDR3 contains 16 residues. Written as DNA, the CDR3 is TGTGCCAGCAGTTACCAAGGCGGAGGGTTTGACGGGGAGCTGTTTTTT. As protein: CASSYQGGGFDGELFF.